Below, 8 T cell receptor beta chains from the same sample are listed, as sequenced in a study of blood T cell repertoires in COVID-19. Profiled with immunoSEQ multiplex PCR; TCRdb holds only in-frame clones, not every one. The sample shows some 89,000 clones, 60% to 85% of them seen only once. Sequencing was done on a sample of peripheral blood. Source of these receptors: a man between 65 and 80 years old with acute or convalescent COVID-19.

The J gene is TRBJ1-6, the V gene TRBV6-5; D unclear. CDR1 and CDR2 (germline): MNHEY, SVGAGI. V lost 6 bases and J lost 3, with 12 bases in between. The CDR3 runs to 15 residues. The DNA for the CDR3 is TGTGCCAGCAGACCCCCAGGCCTCTATAATTCACCCCTCCACTTT. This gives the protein CASRPPGLYNSPLHF.

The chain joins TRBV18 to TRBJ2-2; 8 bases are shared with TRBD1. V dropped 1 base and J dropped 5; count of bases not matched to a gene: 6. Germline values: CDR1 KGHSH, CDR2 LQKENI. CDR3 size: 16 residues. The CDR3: CASSPLQGAGTGELFF. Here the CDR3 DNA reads TGTGCCAGCTCACCACTTCAGGGGGCAGGGACCGGGGAGCTGTTTTTT.

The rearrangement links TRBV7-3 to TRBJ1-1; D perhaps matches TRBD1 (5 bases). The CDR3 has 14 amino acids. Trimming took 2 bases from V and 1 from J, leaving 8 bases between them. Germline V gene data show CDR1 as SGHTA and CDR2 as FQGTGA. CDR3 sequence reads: CASSLLGRNTEAFF. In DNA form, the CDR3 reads TGTGCCAGCAGCTTACTGGGGCGGAACACTGAAGCTTTCTTT.

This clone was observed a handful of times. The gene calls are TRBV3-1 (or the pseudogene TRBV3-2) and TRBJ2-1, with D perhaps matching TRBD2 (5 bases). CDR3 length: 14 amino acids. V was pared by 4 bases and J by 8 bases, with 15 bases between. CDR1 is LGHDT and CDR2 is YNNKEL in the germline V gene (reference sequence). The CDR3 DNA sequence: TGTGCCAGCAGCCGCGGTGCGGGTACTGATGAGCAGTTCTTC. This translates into CASSRGAGTDEQFF.

The CDR3 nucleotides read TGTGCCAGCAGTTTGGCCAGGGGTGAAGAGCAGTACGTC. Translating it yields CASSLARGEEQYV. This chain connects TRBV6-5 to TRBJ2-7; TRBD1 is a possible D gene (6 bases). Trimming removed 4 bases from V and 7 bases from J, with 14 bases in between. Germline CDR1 MNHEY, CDR2 SVGAGI. The CDR3 spans 13 residues.

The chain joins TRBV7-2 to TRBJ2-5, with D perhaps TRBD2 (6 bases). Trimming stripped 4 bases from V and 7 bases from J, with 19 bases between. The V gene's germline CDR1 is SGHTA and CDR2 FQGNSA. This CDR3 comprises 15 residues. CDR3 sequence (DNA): TGTGCCAGCAGCTCAAGGGCAGCGTACGGGGGGACCCAGTACTTC. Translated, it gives CASSSRAAYGGTQYF.

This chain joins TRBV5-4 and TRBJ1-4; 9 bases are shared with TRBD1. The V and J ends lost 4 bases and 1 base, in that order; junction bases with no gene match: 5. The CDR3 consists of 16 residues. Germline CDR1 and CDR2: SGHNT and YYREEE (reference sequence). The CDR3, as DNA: TGTGCCAGCAGCACCGGACAGGGGCTAACTAATGAAAAACTGTTTTTT. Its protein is CASSTGQGLTNEKLFF.

In DNA, the CDR3 is TGCGCCAGCAGCTTGCGCCAGGGAACTGAAGCTTTCTTT. Its translation: CASSLRQGTEAFF. The chain carries TRBV5-1 and TRBJ1-1; weak D call: TRBD1 (5 bases). The V end was cut by 1 base, the J end by 5 bases, with 9 bases between. Germline V lookup: CDR1 SGHRS, CDR2 YFSETQ. This CDR3 is built from 13 residues.